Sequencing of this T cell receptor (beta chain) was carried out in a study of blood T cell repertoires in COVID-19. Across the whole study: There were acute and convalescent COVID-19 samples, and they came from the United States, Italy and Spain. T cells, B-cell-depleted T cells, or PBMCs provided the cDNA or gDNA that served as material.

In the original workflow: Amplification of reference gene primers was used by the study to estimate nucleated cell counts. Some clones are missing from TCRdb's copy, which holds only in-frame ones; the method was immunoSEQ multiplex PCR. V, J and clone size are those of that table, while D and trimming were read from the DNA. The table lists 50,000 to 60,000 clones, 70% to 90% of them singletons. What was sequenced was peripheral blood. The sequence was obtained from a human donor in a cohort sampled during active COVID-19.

The CDR3: CASRSGASGSETQYF. The CDR3 bases are TGTGCCAGTAGAAGTGGGGCTAGCGGGAGCGAGACCCAGTACTTC. The rearrangement joins TRBV19 to TRBJ2-5; TRBD2 agrees at 10 bases. Germline trimming cut 6 bases from V and 5 bases from J; bases unmatched to any gene: 9. This CDR3 is 15 amino acids long. CDR1 LNHDA and CDR2 SQIVND come from the germline V gene (reference sequence).